The following is a TCR beta chain sequence with its context. The junction departs from the called germline gene at one end, perhaps through a read error. CDR3 size: 17 residues. CDR1 is KGHSH and CDR2 is LQKENI in the germline V gene. This record belongs to a study of blood T cell repertoires in COVID-19. This table comes from immunoSEQ multiplex PCR, and its TCRdb copy is limited to in-frame clones, with some not included. The table shows some 220,000 clones, with around three quarters occurring only once. The sequence was collected from a woman in her seventies with acute or convalescent COVID-19. The V gene is TRBV18, the J gene TRBJ2-2, with 12 bases fitting TRBD2. Sequencing used peripheral blood. The CDR3 loop reads CASSPLAGGLNTGELFF. CDR3 coding DNA: TGTGCCAGCTCGCCACTAGCGGGGGGCCTCAACACCGGGGAGCTGTTTTTT.